Below, 9 T cell receptor beta chains from the same sample are listed, as sequenced in a study of regulatory T cells in long-lasting Graves disease. Time point meaning: newly diagnosed GD, antithyroid drugs for less than 3 months. From RNA extracted from PBMCs, the TCR library was made. iRepertoire HTBI primers and Arm-PCR of CDR3 regions built TCR beta libraries. Each CDR3 protein gets one entry after TCRdb re-called the multiplex PCR reads with MiXCR. The sample contains some 330,000 distinct CDR3 sequences, 10% to 15% of which appear only once. The same data also contributed to another study, on T cells in Graves' hyperthyroidism and ophthalmopathy.

The material sequenced was peripheral blood mononuclear cells (PBMCs), taken at new diagnosis, from a patient treated with antithyroid drugs. The source is a woman aged 18-35 years with Graves disease.

In its sample, this clonotype was seen many times. This sequence joins TRBV27 and TRBJ1-5; D uncertain. Germline V gene lookup returns CDR1 MNHEY and CDR2 SMNVEV (reference sequence). V was trimmed by 0 bases and J by 1 base, leaving 4 bases between them. This CDR3 comprises 14 residues. The DNA of the CDR3 is TGTGCCAGCAGTTTATCTCTAAGCAATCAGCCCCAGCATTTT. It is translated as CASSLSLSNQPQHF.

Points on this clonotype: A much larger clonotype is one base distant, so this may be a read error. This chain links TRBV9 with TRBJ1-2; the D gene is possibly TRBD1 (5 bases). This CDR3 has 13 amino acids. Germline V gene lookup returns CDR1 SGDLS and CDR2 YYNGEE. The CDR3 sequence: CANSVQGNYGYTF. The CDR3, as DNA: TGTGCCAACAGCGTTCAGGGAAACTATGGCTACACCTTC.

This clonotype was recorded at least ten times. The CDR3 is CSAIPGQGKTDTQYF. In DNA form, the CDR3 reads TGCAGTGCTATTCCGGGACAGGGGAAAACAGATACGCAGTATTTT. V is TRBV20-1 and J is TRBJ2-3, with TRBD1 matching over 10 bases. Looked up from germline, CDR1 is DFQATT and CDR2 is SNEGSKA (reference sequence). The CDR3 is 15 residues long. V shed 4 bases and J 3 bases; nucleotides not matched to a gene: 7.

This clonotype has a handful of counts. This chain links TRBV7-9 with TRBJ2-3, with 8 bases identical to TRBD1. This CDR3 has 12 amino acids. Germline CDR1 SEHNR, CDR2 FQNEAQ (reference sequence). V gave up 5 bases and J gave up 7 bases; unmatched junction bases: 2. The CDR3 nucleotides read TGTGCCAGCAGCGACAGGGGCCATACGCAGTATTTT. Amino acid sequence: CASSDRGHTQYF.

The table lists this clonotype with many counts. The CDR3 DNA reads as TGTGCCAGCAGCCATAGCGGGAGAGATGAGCAGTTCTTC. Its protein product is CASSHSGRDEQFF. The V call is TRBV7-3, the J call TRBJ2-1; 9 bases agree with TRBD2. This CDR3 contains 13 residues. Germline values: CDR1 SGHTA, CDR2 FQGTGA. J lost 8 bases, V lost 5 bases, and 4 bases had no gene match.

The V call is TRBV7-9, the J call TRBJ2-7; 7 nucleotides align to TRBD2. Germline V gene data show CDR1 as SEHNR and CDR2 as FQNEAQ (reference sequence). V lost 6 bases to trimming and J lost 6 bases; unmatched junction nucleotides: 17. The CDR3 covers 16 residues. Here the CDR3 reads CASSGGGRPVTAEQYF. CDR3 DNA: TGTGCCAGCAGTGGGGGGGGGAGGCCGGTAACCGCCGAGCAGTACTTC. The full variable domain, with the rest looked up from reference TRBV7-9 and TRBJ2-7, is DTGVSQNPRHKITKRGQNVTFRCDPISEHNRLYWYRQTLGQGPEFLTYFQNEAQLEKSRLLSDRFSAERPKGSFSTLEIQRTEQGDSAMYLCASSGGGRPVTAEQYFGPGTRLTVT.

The chain uses TRBV6-2 or TRBV6-3 and TRBJ2-3; TRBD1 matches at 8 bases. TRBJ2-5 explains the end of the DNA better; the J call may be wrong. CDR1 and CDR2 from the germline V gene are MNHEY and SVGEGT. The CDR3 runs 13 residues. CDR3 nucleotides: TGTGCCAGCAATATACAGGGGGGAGGGACCCAGTACTTC. Translation gives CASNIQGGGTQYF.

The table lists this clonotype with many counts. The genes are TRBV2 and TRBJ2-5; 9 bases map to TRBD1. V lost 6 bases and J lost 2; bases outside the gene matches: 13. Germline V lookup: CDR1 SNHLY, CDR2 FYNNEI. This CDR3 has 17 amino acids. CDR3 protein: CASSVKDSGTGQETQYF. The CDR3 DNA reads as TGTGCCAGCAGCGTCAAAGACTCAGGGACAGGGCAAGAGACCCAGTACTTC.

The table lists this clonotype with many counts. The gene calls are TRBV10-3 and TRBJ2-7; D unresolved. Germline V gene data show CDR1 as ENHRY and CDR2 as SYGVKD. Trimming removed 11 bases at V and 2 bases at J, with 22 bases between. The CDR3 contains 15 residues. CDR3: CAVKPGFPIPYEQYF. The CDR3 DNA sequence: TGTGCCGTGAAGCCCGGGTTCCCAATACCCTACGAGCAGTACTTC.